The rows below give T cell receptor beta chains drawn from one sample of a study of T cell repertoires in cytomegalovirus infection. TCRdb re-analysed the reads in MiXCR, keeping a single row per CDR3 protein. The sample carries about 320,000 distinct CDR3 sequences, 9% to 9.5% recorded once. Sequenced input: PBMCs. All receptors derive from a human donor in good health (CMV status not recorded). Some clones in this sample may be carry-over from other donors' samples. Each CDR3 is given with its conserved first and last residue. A D gene is named only where the DNA matches it firmly. A row's size may be missing; if present it is once, few, many or a size class.

>TRBV7-2|many|TRBJ2-1|NA
CASSLNHNEQFF
>TRBV7-2|few|TRBJ2-2|NA
CASSLGSGTPTGELFF
>TRBV20-1|NA|TRBJ1-3|NA
CSARDYAANSGNTIYF
>TRBV7-2|many|TRBJ1-4|NA
CASSFDRRSEKLFF
>TRBV11-2|many|TRBJ2-7|TRBD1
CASSGDRGSNHEQYF
>TRBV2|NA|TRBJ2-2|NA
CASSERMAGELFF
>TRBV28|few|TRBJ2-7|TRBD1
CASYGTGGSYEQYF
>TRBV20-1|few|TRBJ2-1|TRBD2
CSAIPGLAGTYRFNNEQFF
>TRBV4-3|few|TRBJ1-4|NA
CASSRIQRPDEKLFF
>TRBV6-6|NA|TRBJ1-4|NA
CASSYSREKLFF
>TRBV7-3|few|TRBJ2-3|NA
CASSPLSTDTQYF
>TRBV12-3/TRBV12-4|NA|TRBJ2-3|NA
CASRGTDTQYF
>TRBV7-2|many|TRBJ2-7|NA
CASSLGSQTGSYEQYF
>TRBV7-2|many|TRBJ1-2|NA
CASSLGARGIANYGYTF
>TRBV11-2|few|TRBJ1-3|NA
CASSSPVQGGSGNTIYF
>TRBV3-1|once|TRBJ1-4|NA
CASSQVEKLFF
>TRBV7-2|many|TRBJ2-7|NA
CASSLGAGRSSYEQYF
>TRBV6-2/TRBV6-3|NA|TRBJ2-7|TRBD2
CASIGLAGALPYEQYF
>TRBV7-2|few|TRBJ1-5|NA
CASSQRAGVGNQPQHF
>TRBV28|NA|TRBJ1-5|NA
CASSFAVEGVQPQHF
>TRBV18|NA|TRBJ1-5|TRBD1
CASSLTPSGTANSNQPQHF
>TRBV7-9|few|TRBJ2-4|NA
CASSLAGKAKNIQYF
>TRBV6-2/TRBV6-3|many|TRBJ1-5|NA
CASSYSGQLYSNQPQHF
>TRBV20-1|many|TRBJ1-6|TRBD1
CSASRQGTNSPLHF
>TRBV7-2|few|TRBJ1-6|NA
CASSLGATGSPLHF
>TRBV28|few|TRBJ1-4|NA
CASSPGTNEKLFF
>TRBV27|NA|TRBJ1-1|NA
CASSPRGANTEAFF
>TRBV4-1|many|TRBJ2-1|NA
CASSLYEGGSYNEQFF
>TRBV4-1|many|TRBJ1-5|NA
CASSQGANNQPQHF
>TRBV2|few|TRBJ2-3|TRBD1
CAIQLNGQGKADTQYF
>TRBV7-4|few|TRBJ2-5|TRBD1
CASSWTGSGSVRETQYF
>TRBV11-2|few|TRBJ2-5|NA
CASRGPQETQYF
>TRBV27|few|TRBJ2-7|TRBD2
CASSYSGRVPYEQYF
>TRBV7-3|many|TRBJ1-1|NA
CASSLSGDSRGTEAFF
>TRBV15|few|TRBJ2-7|TRBD2
CATSVSGANEQYF
>TRBV6-1|many|TRBJ2-4|TRBD2
CVSRGGTNIQYF
>TRBV7-2|NA|TRBJ2-2|NA
CASTPMGTGELFF
>TRBV11-2|many|TRBJ2-1|NA
CASSLAGSSYNEQFF
>TRBV9|NA|TRBJ1-5|TRBD1
CASSGGQGSQPQHF
>TRBV7-8|many|TRBJ2-5|TRBD2
CASSPTSAAGSETQYF
>TRBV12-3/TRBV12-4|few|TRBJ2-7|NA
CASAGGHLPKQYF
>TRBV19|many|TRBJ1-2|NA
CASGPGGRNYGYTF
>TRBV2|NA|TRBJ1-5|NA
CASSEGPSGQPQHF
>TRBV7-2|many|TRBJ2-7|NA
CASSLADLTPWNEQYF
>TRBV6-6|NA|TRBJ2-3|TRBD2
CASSRKLAGGSTDTQYF
>TRBV7-2|many|TRBJ2-5|NA
CASSLVRVGRGQETQYF
>TRBV30|few|TRBJ2-7|NA
CAWSVGGRAYEQYF
>TRBV12-3/TRBV12-4|many|TRBJ2-3|TRBD2
CASSFALGRGAYTDTQYF
>TRBV7-9|NA|TRBJ1-5|NA
CASSLDGTNNQPQHF
>TRBV28|NA|TRBJ2-1|NA
CASNQGVAGHEQFF
>TRBV12-3/TRBV12-4|NA|TRBJ1-4|NA
CASSPGVPQKLFF
>TRBV7-9|many|TRBJ2-7|NA
CASSFGGRYDGAYEQYF
>TRBV7-8|NA|TRBJ2-1|TRBD1
CASSLSSGGFNEQFF
>TRBV6-2/TRBV6-3|many|TRBJ1-2|TRBD1
CASSYTGTGGNGYTF